One and the same sample provided the 29 T cell receptor beta chains below, sequenced in a study of T cells expressing NK-cell markers. TCRdb reprocessed the 5' RACE reads and stores each CDR3 protein as one record, lacking DNA. Across about 380,000 distinct CDR3 sequences, the top ten clones capture roughly 5.5% of the sample. Sequences were obtained from blood T cells: a sorted CD56 or NKG2C T cell subset, CD4+ or CD8+ T cells, or bulk PBMC T cells (not recorded which). The receptor source for this set is a man aged 18-70 years in good health.

The chain joins TRBV7-8 to TRBJ2-7; the D gene TCRdb calls, TRBD2, cannot be checked with no DNA. The germline V gene encodes CDR1 SGHVS and CDR2 FQNEAQ. This CDR3 is 15 amino acids long. CDR3 loop: CASSFRGGATYEQYF.

The chain uses TRBV3-1 and TRBJ2-2; TCRdb names TRBD1, which stays unverified in the absence of DNA. The CDR3 runs to 16 residues. The germline V gene has CDR1 LGHDT and CDR2 YNNKEL (reference sequence). CDR3 amino acids: CASRMGGRGRTGELFF.

The chain is built from TRBV29-1 and TRBJ2-7; TCRdb gives TRBD1 as the D gene, but with no DNA this cannot be confirmed. CDR1 is SQVTM and CDR2 is ANQGSEA in the germline V gene. The CDR3 has 13 amino acids. The CDR3 protein is CSVVGRGQYEQYF.

The genes are TRBV2 and TRBJ2-5; lacking DNA, the TRBD1 call made by TCRdb goes unchecked. This CDR3 is 15 amino acids long. The germline CDR1 and CDR2 sequences are SNHLY and FYNNEI. CDR3 amino acids: CASSRQGQRGETQYF.

This chain joins TRBV3-1 and TRBJ2-1. The germline V gene encodes CDR1 LGHDT and CDR2 YNNKEL (reference sequence). This CDR3 is 15 amino acids long. The CDR3 region is CASSQDVGISDEQFF.

V usage is TRBV5-1 and J usage is TRBJ1-2; TCRdb's D gene call, TRBD1, goes unchecked for lack of DNA. The CDR3 has 13 amino acids. Germline V lookup: CDR1 SGHRS, CDR2 YFSETQ. CDR3 loop: CASRGGAAYGYTF.

The gene calls are TRBV5-1 and TRBJ2-3; TCRdb lists TRBD2, though no DNA is available to test this call. The CDR3 runs 16 residues. The V gene's germline CDR1 is SGHRS and CDR2 YFSETQ. CDR3 sequence: CASSLPIAGGTDTQYF.

The gene calls are TRBV5-1 and TRBJ2-7; the D call of TRBD1 rests on TCRdb alone, since no DNA is present to check it. CDR1 and CDR2 from the germline V gene are SGHRS and YFSETQ. The CDR3 loop spans 14 amino acids. The CDR3 protein is CASSLDRATWGQYF.

The rearrangement joins TRBV7-6 to TRBJ2-1; the TCRdb D gene call, TRBD1, has no DNA to confirm it. The CDR3 totals 16 residues. Germline CDR1 SGHVS, CDR2 FNYEAQ. The CDR3 region is CASSRPADSSYNEQFF.

The V and J genes are TRBV11-1 and TRBJ2-7; the D call from TCRdb, TRBD2, cannot be confirmed without DNA. CDR3 size: 14 residues. Germline V gene data show CDR1 as SGHAT and CDR2 as FQDESV (reference sequence). The CDR3 protein is CASSLMRGGNEQYF.

The chain uses TRBV7-9 and TRBJ1-2. Germline V gene data show CDR1 as SEHNR and CDR2 as FQNEAQ (reference sequence). This CDR3 is built from 13 residues. The CDR3 sequence: CASSLSVHYGYTF.

The rearrangement uses TRBV29-1 and TRBJ2-3; TCRdb lists TRBD1, though no DNA is available to test this call. The V gene's germline CDR1 is SQVTM and CDR2 ANQGSEA. The CDR3 totals 15 residues. The CDR3 loop reads CSGWVGTGATDTQYF.

V usage is TRBV7-2 and J usage is TRBJ2-7; absent DNA, TCRdb's TRBD1 call cannot be checked. The germline CDR1 and CDR2 sequences are SGHTA and FQGNSA. This CDR3 comprises 14 residues. This chain's CDR3 is CASRRRAGSYEQYF.

V usage is TRBV20-1 and J usage is TRBJ1-6; TCRdb names TRBD1, which stays unverified in the absence of DNA. Per the germline V gene, CDR1 is DFQATT and CDR2 is SNEGSKA (reference sequence). This CDR3 has 12 amino acids. CDR3 loop: CSAHRAQSPLHF.

The genes are TRBV27 and TRBJ2-3; TCRdb proposes TRBD1, but this gene call is untestable without DNA. The CDR3 loop spans 13 amino acids. CDR1 and CDR2 from the germline V gene are MNHEY and SMNVEV (reference sequence). CDR3 region: CASSYTGGTAQYF.

The chain couples TRBV23-1 to TRBJ2-5; absent DNA, TCRdb's TRBD1 call cannot be checked. Being an ORF, TRBV23-1 has a function that is uncertain. This CDR3 has 13 residues. The CDR3 is CASSHDRTETQYF.

The genes are TRBV29-1 and TRBJ1-3; as DNA is missing, the TRBD1 call by TCRdb cannot be tested. The CDR3 spans 16 residues. Germline CDR1 reads SQVTM; CDR2 reads ANQGSEA. The CDR3 loop is CSVASAGGRSGNTIYF.

V and J are TRBV24-1 and TRBJ1-5; no DNA is available, so the TRBD1 call from TCRdb remains unchecked. CDR3 length equals 16 residues. Germline assignment: CDR1 KGHDR and CDR2 SFDVKD. The CDR3 loop reads CATSNSENRADQPQHF.

The V gene is TRBV27, the J gene TRBJ2-1; TCRdb indicates TRBD1, and absent DNA this call remains unverified. This CDR3 comprises 15 residues. Germline CDR1 MNHEY, CDR2 SMNVEV (reference sequence). The CDR3 spells CASSLRGVGTNEQFF.

The CDR3 spells CATRERGTHEQYF. This rearrangement joins TRBV15 to TRBJ2-7; TCRdb's D gene call, TRBD1, goes unchecked for lack of DNA. Germline-derived CDR1 and CDR2 are LNHNV and YYDKDF (reference sequence). This CDR3 region has 13 residues.

This chain uses TRBV12-3 or TRBV12-4 with TRBJ1-1; TCRdb picks TRBD1, but there is no DNA to check that call. CDR3 length: 15 residues. The CDR3 loop is CASRRRAQGAAEAFF.

This sequence joins TRBV7-2 and TRBJ1-3. The V gene's germline CDR1 is SGHTA and CDR2 FQGNSA. The CDR3 covers 13 residues. CDR3 loop: CASSSRFGNTIYF.

The chain couples TRBV20-1 to TRBJ1-4; TCRdb outputs TRBD1, but without DNA this stays unchecked. The CDR3 is 11 amino acids. The V gene's germline CDR1 is DFQATT and CDR2 SNEGSKA (reference sequence). CDR3 protein: CSATGSEKLFF.

The chain combines TRBV2 with TRBJ1-1. This CDR3 comprises 15 residues. Germline V gene sequence: CDR1 SNHLY, CDR2 FYNNEI. This CDR3 is CASSVVHRANTEAFF.

The chain combines TRBV18 with TRBJ2-3; TCRdb designates TRBD2, a call that cannot be tested without DNA. This CDR3 contains 17 residues. Germline lookup yields CDR1 KGHSH and CDR2 LQKENI. CDR3 amino acids: CASSLRAEGLSTDTQYF. The full variable domain, with the rest looked up from reference TRBV18 and TRBJ2-3, is NAGVMQNPRHLVRRRGQEARLRCSPMKGHSHVYWYRQLPEEGLKFMVYLQKENIIDESGMPKERFSAEFPKEGPSILRIQQVVRGDSAAYFCASSLRAEGLSTDTQYFGPGTRLTVL.

The V call is TRBV6-1, the J call TRBJ2-2; TCRdb gives TRBD1 as the D gene, but with no DNA this cannot be confirmed. The germline V gene encodes CDR1 MNHNS and CDR2 SASEGT. This CDR3 contains 17 residues. Here the CDR3 reads CASRTPRGHLNTGELFF.

V gene TRBV7-9 combines with J gene TRBJ1-3; the TCRdb D gene call, TRBD1, has no DNA to confirm it. Germline V lookup: CDR1 SEHNR, CDR2 FQNEAQ (reference sequence). The CDR3 is made up of 16 amino acids. CDR3 in amino acids: CASSLGQPKTGNTIYF.

J is TRBJ2-7 and V is TRBV3-1; TCRdb's D gene call, TRBD1, goes unchecked for lack of DNA. There are 14 residues in the CDR3. Germline values: CDR1 LGHDT, CDR2 YNNKEL (reference sequence). The CDR3 loop reads CASSERDRTYEQYF.

V gene TRBV6-2 or TRBV6-3 combines with J gene TRBJ1-5. CDR3 size: 13 residues. In germline, CDR1 is MNHEY, CDR2 SVGEGT. This CDR3 reads CASRSDRNQPQHF.